This T cell receptor (beta chain) was captured by sequencing in a study of long-term antiretroviral therapy in people with HIV. Germline loops: CDR1 MGHRA, CDR2 YSYEKL. Trimming took 4 bases from V and 2 from J; bases not matched to a gene: 8. CDR3 length: 16 amino acids. With survey level as its setting, the immunoSEQ assay was v3.0. Measured with immunoSEQ multiplex PCR; TCRdb has only the in-frame clones, and not every one. The sample shows tens of thousands of clones, 80% of them seen only once. The receptor comes from a man in his forties with HIV. The rearrangement uses TRBV4-1 and TRBJ2-7; 10 bases match TRBD1. The specimen comprised unsorted PBMCs, sampled 0.3 years after starting antiretroviral therapy. The CDR3 DNA sequence: TGCGCCAGCAGCCGAGGGGACAGGGGTTTTCCCTACGAGCAGTACTTC. This translates into CASSRGDRGFPYEQYF.